The clone carrying this T cell receptor beta chain was picked up many times. Its target is not known. The data were taken from a study of T cells in Graves' hyperthyroidism and ophthalmopathy. Overall study results and limits: Stable hyperthyroidism was told apart from ophthalmopathy by a model built on 13 V-J features.

Germline lookup yields CDR1 KGHSH and CDR2 LQKENI. This CDR3 comprises 17 residues. V dropped 3 bases and J dropped 0 bases, with 15 bases sitting between them. TCR beta CDR3 regions were amplified from RNA. First-round RT-PCR with HTBI primers amplified the TCR CDR3 region. In TCRdb, the multiplex PCR reads were re-called with MiXCR into one record per CDR3 protein. The table shows about 500,000 distinct CDR3 sequences, with about 16% occurring only once. The chain has TRBV18 and TRBJ2-1; perhaps TRBD1 as D (6 bases). Sequenced sample: blood. This TCR derives from a woman in her thirties with Graves' ophthalmopathy. CDR3 sequence: CASSPFEQGSSYNEQFF. In DNA form, the CDR3 reads TGTGCCAGCTCACCGTTTGAACAGGGCAGCTCCTACAATGAGCAGTTCTTC.